A selection of T cell receptor beta chains follows, all from one sample in a study of response to subunit inactivated influenza vaccine. TCRdb re-derived calls from the RT-PCR reads in MiXCR, one entry per CDR3 protein. The sample lists around 750,000 distinct CDR3 sequences; 21% were seen once. The specimen comprised PBMCs from blood, sampled 4 to 6 days after vaccination. The receptor source for this set is a middle-aged man who received an inactivated influenza vaccine. Each CDR3 is given with its conserved first and last residue. D genes are given only for firm matches. A clone size is listed for some rows: how often the clone was seen (once, few, many), or a class if it is expanded.

j_gene: TRBJ2-1
d_gene: TRBD1
v_gene: TRBV4-1
abundance: few
CDR3nt: TGCGCCAGCAGCCAACCGGGACAGGTATTTGGGAATGAGCAGTTCTTC
CDR3aa: CASSQPGQVFGNEQFF

j_gene: TRBJ2-2
d_gene: TRBD1
v_gene: TRBV6-5
abundance: -
CDR3nt: TGTGCCAGCAGTTATAATGACAGGGGAAACACCGGGGAGCTGTTTTTT
CDR3aa: CASSYNDRGNTGELFF

j_gene: TRBJ2-7
d_gene: -
v_gene: TRBV12-3/TRBV12-4
abundance: many
CDR3nt: TGTGCCAGCAGTTTGATAGGGTTCGAGCAGTACTTC
CDR3aa: CASSLIGFEQYF

j_gene: TRBJ2-1
d_gene: -
v_gene: TRBV10-3
abundance: many
CDR3nt: TGTGCCATCAATACCGACCTCTCCTACAATGAGCAGTTCTTC
CDR3aa: CAINTDLSYNEQFF

j_gene: TRBJ2-7
d_gene: -
v_gene: TRBV13
abundance: -
CDR3nt: TGTGCCAGCAGCTTTATCGGGGCGGACTACGAGCAGTACTTC
CDR3aa: CASSFIGADYEQYF

j_gene: TRBJ2-7
d_gene: TRBD2
v_gene: TRBV6-1
abundance: few
CDR3nt: TGTGCCAGCAGTCCTAGCGGGAAGGTCTCCGAGCAGTACTTC
CDR3aa: CASSPSGKVSEQYF

j_gene: TRBJ2-3
d_gene: TRBD2
v_gene: TRBV12-3/TRBV12-4
abundance: many
CDR3nt: TGTGCCAGCAGTTTCGGGGGGGGCACAGATACGCAGTATTTT
CDR3aa: CASSFGGGTDTQYF

j_gene: TRBJ2-1
d_gene: -
v_gene: TRBV20-1
abundance: few
CDR3nt: TGCAGTGCTAGTAAAGCGGTTGAGCAGTTCTTC
CDR3aa: CSASKAVEQFF

j_gene: TRBJ2-2
d_gene: TRBD1
v_gene: TRBV6-5
abundance: once
CDR3nt: TGTGCCAGCAGTAACAGGGGGCGCGACACCGGGGAGCTGTTTTTT
CDR3aa: CASSNRGRDTGELFF

j_gene: TRBJ1-2
d_gene: -
v_gene: TRBV6-1
abundance: -
CDR3nt: TGTGCCAGCAGTGTTCCGGGGACTAACTATGGCTACACCTTC
CDR3aa: CASSVPGTNYGYTF

j_gene: TRBJ2-5
d_gene: -
v_gene: TRBV12-3/TRBV12-4
abundance: -
CDR3nt: TGTGCCAGCAGTTCATACAGGGCCCAAGAGACCCAGTACTTC
CDR3aa: CASSSYRAQETQYF

j_gene: TRBJ2-7
d_gene: TRBD2
v_gene: TRBV7-8
abundance: -
CDR3nt: TGTGCCAGCGGACTAGCGGGGAACTACGAGCAGTACTTC
CDR3aa: CASGLAGNYEQYF

j_gene: TRBJ2-1
d_gene: -
v_gene: TRBV7-8
abundance: -
CDR3nt: TGTGCCAGCAGCTTAGTAGGGGGAAGGGTCAGCTCCTACAATGAGCAGTTCTTC
CDR3aa: CASSLVGGRVSSYNEQFF

j_gene: TRBJ2-1
d_gene: -
v_gene: TRBV7-8
abundance: -
CDR3nt: TGTGCCAGCAGCCAGGGACACCCAGGCCAGTTCTTC
CDR3aa: CASSQGHPGQFF

j_gene: TRBJ2-5
d_gene: -
v_gene: TRBV7-2
abundance: -
CDR3nt: TGTGCCAGCAGCATAAGAGGGACATCTGTCGTAGAGACCCAGTACTTC
CDR3aa: CASSIRGTSVVETQYF

j_gene: TRBJ2-1
d_gene: -
v_gene: TRBV10-3
abundance: once
CDR3nt: TGTGCCATCAGTGAACCGGCGACCAGGAGCTCCTACAATGAGCAGTTCTTC
CDR3aa: CAISEPATRSSYNEQFF

j_gene: TRBJ2-5
d_gene: TRBD1
v_gene: TRBV20-1
abundance: many
CDR3nt: TGCAGTGCTAGAGATGGCAGGGGGGAGACCCAGTACTTC
CDR3aa: CSARDGRGETQYF

j_gene: TRBJ2-1
d_gene: TRBD2
v_gene: TRBV5-1
abundance: few
CDR3nt: TGCGCCAGCAGTCCGGGGCTAGCGGGAGTCGGGCAGTTCTTC
CDR3aa: CASSPGLAGVGQFF

j_gene: TRBJ1-2
d_gene: -
v_gene: TRBV11-2
abundance: -
CDR3nt: TGTGCCAGCAGCTTAGTAAAGGGGAGGCTTGGCTACACCTTC
CDR3aa: CASSLVKGRLGYTF

j_gene: TRBJ1-2
d_gene: TRBD1
v_gene: TRBV29-1
abundance: few
CDR3nt: TGCAGCGTTGCGCACCAGCGGACAGGGATCGGCTATGGCTACACCTTC
CDR3aa: CSVAHQRTGIGYGYTF

j_gene: TRBJ2-1
d_gene: -
v_gene: TRBV28
abundance: few
CDR3nt: TGTGCCAGCAGCGTACCGGGACTTCCTCGAGAGGGGTTCTTC
CDR3aa: CASSVPGLPREGFF

j_gene: TRBJ2-2
d_gene: TRBD1
v_gene: TRBV12-3/TRBV12-4
abundance: -
CDR3nt: TGTGCCAGCAGTCCCAGACAGGGGTCTAGCACCGGGGAGCTGTTTTTT
CDR3aa: CASSPRQGSSTGELFF

j_gene: TRBJ2-7
d_gene: -
v_gene: TRBV6-1
abundance: few
CDR3nt: TGTGCCAGCAGGGAGTCAGCACTCGACGAGCAGTACTTC
CDR3aa: CASRESALDEQYF

j_gene: TRBJ2-2
d_gene: -
v_gene: TRBV6-2/TRBV6-3
abundance: few
CDR3nt: TGTGCCAGCAGTTACGCTGGGGCGTACACCGGGGAGCTGTTTTTT
CDR3aa: CASSYAGAYTGELFF

j_gene: TRBJ2-7
d_gene: -
v_gene: TRBV10-3
abundance: many
CDR3nt: TGTGCCATCAGTGTAAAACAACCCCACAACGAGCAGTACTTC
CDR3aa: CAISVKQPHNEQYF

j_gene: TRBJ2-1
d_gene: -
v_gene: TRBV29-1
abundance: few
CDR3nt: TGCAGCGTTGAATGGCGGTTGGGCAATGAGCAGTTCTTC
CDR3aa: CSVEWRLGNEQFF

j_gene: TRBJ2-1
d_gene: TRBD2
v_gene: TRBV5-1
abundance: once
CDR3nt: TGCGCCAGCAGCCCTCCAAGAGCGGGGGGCGCGGGAGAGCAGTTCTTC
CDR3aa: CASSPPRAGGAGEQFF

j_gene: TRBJ2-1
d_gene: -
v_gene: TRBV24-1
abundance: many
CDR3nt: TGTGCCACCAGTGATCAGGACTCGGGGCAGCGCAAAGAGCAGTTCTTC
CDR3aa: CATSDQDSGQRKEQFF

j_gene: TRBJ2-3
d_gene: -
v_gene: TRBV4-2
abundance: -
CDR3nt: TGTGCCAGCAGCCAAAACCCGCCGGGAGATACGCAGTATTTT
CDR3aa: CASSQNPPGDTQYF

j_gene: TRBJ2-7
d_gene: TRBD1
v_gene: TRBV5-1
abundance: -
CDR3nt: TGCGCCAGCAGCTCCTTAGGGGGACAGGGATCCTACGAGCAGTACTTC
CDR3aa: CASSSLGGQGSYEQYF

j_gene: TRBJ1-1
d_gene: -
v_gene: TRBV6-2/TRBV6-3
abundance: few
CDR3nt: TGTGCCAGCAGTTACTTCGGGGCCGAAGCTTTCTTT
CDR3aa: CASSYFGAEAFF

j_gene: TRBJ1-2
d_gene: -
v_gene: TRBV28
abundance: -
CDR3nt: TGTGCCAGCAGTTTAATTGATCCGCGACAGCCCTCCTACTATGGCTACACCTTC
CDR3aa: CASSLIDPRQPSYYGYTF

j_gene: TRBJ2-1
d_gene: -
v_gene: TRBV4-3
abundance: -
CDR3nt: TGCGCCAGCAGCCAAGATTTGGGCGGAGGGGGGAATGAGCAGTTCTTC
CDR3aa: CASSQDLGGGGNEQFF

j_gene: TRBJ2-1
d_gene: -
v_gene: TRBV4-3
abundance: -
CDR3nt: TGCGCCAGCAGCCAAGCCCACGGGGCGCTAGTTTACAATGAGCAGTTCTTC
CDR3aa: CASSQAHGALVYNEQFF

j_gene: TRBJ2-7
d_gene: TRBD1
v_gene: TRBV28
abundance: many
CDR3nt: TGTGCCAGCAGCCATTGGGACAGGGGAACCGAGCAGTACTTC
CDR3aa: CASSHWDRGTEQYF

j_gene: TRBJ2-2
d_gene: TRBD1
v_gene: TRBV7-2
abundance: -
CDR3nt: TGTGCCAGCAGAACAACCGGGACAGGGGGCACCGGGGAGCTGTTTTTT
CDR3aa: CASRTTGTGGTGELFF

j_gene: TRBJ2-7
d_gene: -
v_gene: TRBV25-1
abundance: few
CDR3nt: TGTGCCAGCAGTGAATATCAGTACGAGCAGTACTTC
CDR3aa: CASSEYQYEQYF

j_gene: TRBJ1-1
d_gene: -
v_gene: TRBV20-1
abundance: few
CDR3nt: TGCAGTGCTAGAGAAACTCATCCGAACACTGAAGCTTTCTTT
CDR3aa: CSARETHPNTEAFF

j_gene: TRBJ2-1
d_gene: -
v_gene: TRBV20-1
abundance: -
CDR3nt: TGCAGTGCTAGGCAGGATGAGCAGTTCTTC
CDR3aa: CSARQDEQFF

j_gene: TRBJ2-7
d_gene: TRBD1
v_gene: TRBV5-1
abundance: -
CDR3nt: TGCGCCAGCAGCTCCACAGGGGGCGAGCAGTACTTC
CDR3aa: CASSSTGGEQYF

j_gene: TRBJ2-1
d_gene: TRBD2
v_gene: TRBV19
abundance: -
CDR3nt: TGTGCCAGTAGTATAGGGGCGGGACTATACAATGAGCAGTTCTTC
CDR3aa: CASSIGAGLYNEQFF

j_gene: TRBJ1-5
d_gene: TRBD1
v_gene: TRBV20-1
abundance: many
CDR3nt: TGCAGTGCTACTCATTCGACAGGGAGTCAGCCCCAGCATTTT
CDR3aa: CSATHSTGSQPQHF

j_gene: TRBJ2-3
d_gene: -
v_gene: TRBV20-1
abundance: once
CDR3nt: TGCAGTGCTAGTCACCCAAGCACAGATACGCAGTATTTT
CDR3aa: CSASHPSTDTQYF

j_gene: TRBJ2-5
d_gene: -
v_gene: TRBV7-9
abundance: -
CDR3nt: TGTGCCAGCAGCACTCCTGTGGACAGCCGGCAAGAGACCCAGTACTTC
CDR3aa: CASSTPVDSRQETQYF

j_gene: TRBJ1-5
d_gene: -
v_gene: TRBV6-1
abundance: few
CDR3nt: TGTGCCAGCACATCAGGGCAGGGCCGTCAGCCCCAGCATTTT
CDR3aa: CASTSGQGRQPQHF

j_gene: TRBJ2-4
d_gene: -
v_gene: TRBV12-3/TRBV12-4
abundance: many
CDR3nt: TGTGCCAGCAGTTTTTTTGACAAAAACATTCAGTACTTC
CDR3aa: CASSFFDKNIQYF

j_gene: TRBJ2-7
d_gene: TRBD2
v_gene: TRBV10-3
abundance: many
CDR3nt: TGTGCCATCAGTGATCCGGGACTACCGCAGTACTTC
CDR3aa: CAISDPGLPQYF

j_gene: TRBJ2-1
d_gene: -
v_gene: TRBV4-1
abundance: few
CDR3nt: TGCGCCAGCAGCCACGAGGGCCAAACCCTCTACAATGAGCAGTTCTTC
CDR3aa: CASSHEGQTLYNEQFF

j_gene: TRBJ2-7
d_gene: TRBD2
v_gene: TRBV28
abundance: -
CDR3nt: TGTGCCAGCAGTCCACCTTTCCTAGCGGGAGAAGGGGACGAGCAGTACTTC
CDR3aa: CASSPPFLAGEGDEQYF

j_gene: TRBJ1-2
d_gene: -
v_gene: TRBV4-1
abundance: few
CDR3nt: TGCGCCAGCAGCCATGCGGACGTACGGGTAGGCTACACCTTC
CDR3aa: CASSHADVRVGYTF

j_gene: TRBJ1-4
d_gene: -
v_gene: TRBV9
abundance: many
CDR3nt: TGTGCCAGCAGCGTAAGCACGGGGGCTACTAATGAAAAACTGTTTTTT
CDR3aa: CASSVSTGATNEKLFF

j_gene: TRBJ2-3
d_gene: TRBD2
v_gene: TRBV7-2
abundance: -
CDR3nt: TGTGCCAGCAGCATTAGCGGGGGGGAAGTAGATACGCAGTATTTT
CDR3aa: CASSISGGEVDTQYF

j_gene: TRBJ1-5
d_gene: -
v_gene: TRBV13
abundance: -
CDR3nt: TGTGCCAGCAGTATCCGGGGACACAATCAGCCCCAGCATTTT
CDR3aa: CASSIRGHNQPQHF

j_gene: TRBJ2-6
d_gene: -
v_gene: TRBV18
abundance: -
CDR3nt: TGTGCCAGCTCACCACGTGGGATCTCTGGGGCCAACGTCCTGACTTTC
CDR3aa: CASSPRGISGANVLTF

j_gene: TRBJ2-2
d_gene: TRBD2
v_gene: TRBV6-1
abundance: many
CDR3nt: TGTGCCAGCAGGAGCGGGAGGAACACCGGGGAGCTGTTTTTT
CDR3aa: CASRSGRNTGELFF

j_gene: TRBJ2-5
d_gene: -
v_gene: TRBV20-1
abundance: -
CDR3nt: TGCAGTGCTAGTAACAGGGCTTTCGCGACCCAGTACTTC
CDR3aa: CSASNRAFATQYF

j_gene: TRBJ2-7
d_gene: -
v_gene: TRBV7-9
abundance: many
CDR3nt: TGTGCCAGCAGCAGACCAAGTCAGACCCCCTCCTACGAGCAGTACTTC
CDR3aa: CASSRPSQTPSYEQYF

j_gene: TRBJ1-5
d_gene: -
v_gene: TRBV20-1
abundance: few
CDR3nt: TGCAGTGCTAGAGACTCAGGGCCACCCAATCAGCCCCAGCATTTT
CDR3aa: CSARDSGPPNQPQHF

j_gene: TRBJ2-7
d_gene: -
v_gene: TRBV7-9
abundance: -
CDR3nt: TGTGCCAGCAGCTTTATCAGCTACGAGCAGTACTTC
CDR3aa: CASSFISYEQYF

j_gene: TRBJ2-7
d_gene: TRBD2
v_gene: TRBV13
abundance: few
CDR3nt: TGTGCCAGCAGCTTAATCCGGGAGGCATCCCACGAGCAGTACTTC
CDR3aa: CASSLIREASHEQYF